This paragraph covers one TCR beta chain sequence. Its target is unknown. Generated by immunoSEQ multiplex PCR, the TCRdb table keeps only in-frame clones and is missing some. This table has 95,000 to 110,000 clones, around 91% appearing once. Trimming pared 0 bases from V and 0 bases from J, leaving 8 bases between. Looked up from germline, CDR1 is SGHVS and CDR2 is FNYEAQ. The length of the CDR3 is 16 residues. This sample is part of a study of T cell responses to AZD1222 COVID-19 vaccine. Study overall: The analysis combined second doses at about 4 or about 12 weeks.

Whole-study findings and limits: The study found vaccine-associated CD4 TCRs spanning spike, dominant at 160-218 and 743-854. Donors, mostly white British, included more females; clonal diversity was possibly underestimated. Just five or six AZD1222 recipients were seropositive at baseline.

The starting material was peripheral blood, obtained on day 0 of AZD1222 vaccination. V gene TRBV7-6 combines with J gene TRBJ2-2, with D tentatively TRBD2 (5 bases). This clonotype was obtained from an adult in good health. CDR3 sequence (DNA): TGTGCCAGCAGCTTAGCGTCGGGAACGAACACCGGGGAGCTGTTTTTT. Encoded protein: CASSLASGTNTGELFF. Drawing the rest from reference TRBV7-6 and TRBJ2-2, the complete variable domain is GAGVSQSPRYKVTKRGQDVALRCDPISGHVSLYWYRQALGQGPEFLTYFNYEAQQDKSGLPNDRFSAERPEGSISTLTIQRTEQRDSAMYRCASSLASGTNTGELFFGEGSRLTVL.